Listed below are T cell receptor beta chains from one sample, sequenced in a study of liver allograft versus peripheral blood T cells. MiXCR, run by TCRdb on the reads, gives a single entry per CDR3 protein. In the table there are about 16,000 distinct CDR3 sequences, 22% of which are singletons. These TCRs come from a human patient who had a liver transplant. Some T cells may possibly be graft donor cells. The CDR3 runs from the conserved cysteine through the conserved F or W. A D gene is named only where the DNA matches it firmly. Some rows mark clone size as missing; the rest say once, few, many or name a class of expanded clone.

>NA|NA|TRBJ2-1|TRBV6-5
TGTGCCAGCAGTTACGGCGGGGTTTACTCGGTCGGACGGGCCGACAATGAGCAGTTCTTC
CASSYGGVYSVGRADNEQFF
>NA|few|TRBJ1-2|TRBV6-5
TGTGCCAGCAGTTACGAACAGGGAAGCGGCTACACCTTC
CASSYEQGSGYTF
>TRBD1|NA|TRBJ2-7|TRBV28
TGTGCCAGCAGCCAAATGGACAGGGCCCATTCCTACGAGCAGTACTTC
CASSQMDRAHSYEQYF
>NA|many|TRBJ2-3|TRBV29-1
TGCAGCGTGGAACTAGGGATCACAGATACGCAGTATTTT
CSVELGITDTQYF
>NA|medium-sized|TRBJ2-2|TRBV7-2
TGTGCCAGCAGCTTAGGGGGGGCGAACACCGGGGAGCTGTTTTTT
CASSLGGANTGELFF
>NA|NA|TRBJ1-2|TRBV7-2
TGTGCCAGCAGCCCCACTAACTATGGCTACACCTTC
CASSPTNYGYTF
>TRBD2|many|TRBJ2-5|TRBV15
TGTGCCACCAGCAGAGATTCGGGACTAGCGAGAGAGACCCAGTACTTC
CATSRDSGLARETQYF
>TRBD2|NA|TRBJ2-1|TRBV19
TGTGCCAGTAGGGGACTAGCGGGAGGCTCCTACAATGAGCAGTTCTTC
CASRGLAGGSYNEQFF
>NA|many|TRBJ1-6|TRBV10-3
TGTGCCATCAGTGACACAGGGCAGAATTCACCCCTCCACTTT
CAISDTGQNSPLHF
>NA|NA|TRBJ1-4|TRBV5-5
TGTGCCAGCAGCTTGCCGGGCGTACCAACTAATGAAAAACTGTTTTTT
CASSLPGVPTNEKLFF
>NA|many|TRBJ2-1|TRBV19
TGTGCCAGTAGTACGCAACTATACAATGAGCAGTTCTTC
CASSTQLYNEQFF
>NA|once|TRBJ2-3|TRBV2
TGTGCCAGCAGCCCCTCCCATACGCAGTATTTT
CASSPSHTQYF
>NA|many|TRBJ2-1|TRBV10-3
TGTGCCATCAGTGTGGGAGACAATGAGCAGTTCTTC
CAISVGDNEQFF
>TRBD2|NA|TRBJ2-1|TRBV20-1
TGCAGTGCTCACACCGGGACTAACGCCCTTGAGGAGCAGTTCTTC
CSAHTGTNALEEQFF
>TRBD1|medium-sized|TRBJ2-6|TRBV19
TGTGCCAGTAGTGGGGACAGGGGGCAAGCTGGGGCCAACGTCCTGACTTTC
CASSGDRGQAGANVLTF
>TRBD2|many|TRBJ2-1|TRBV6-5
TGTGCCAGCAGCTTTCCTAGCGGGAGTTTGAAGGTTCCTTACAATGAGCAGTTCTTC
CASSFPSGSLKVPYNEQFF
>NA|NA|TRBJ2-7|TRBV6-1
TGTGCCAGCGGGAAGCAATCCTACGAGCAGTACTTC
CASGKQSYEQYF
>NA|NA|TRBJ1-6|TRBV10-3
TGTGCCATCAGGTCGACAGACGAGAGCTCCTATAATTCACCCCCCCACTTT
CAIRSTDESSYNSPPHF
>NA|NA|TRBJ1-1|TRBV28
TGTGCCAGCGGAAGATCCAGTCCGCTTGAAGCTTTCTTT
CASGRSSPLEAFF
>TRBD1|few|TRBJ1-5|TRBV5-5
TGTGCCAGCAGCCCCTGGACAGGGGTCCAGCCCCAGCATTTT
CASSPWTGVQPQHF
>TRBD1|NA|TRBJ1-4|TRBV10-3
TGTGCCATCAGTGAGTCAGGGGGCCCTAATGAAAAACTGTTTTTT
CAISESGGPNEKLFF
>NA|NA|TRBJ1-5|TRBV20-1
TGCAGTGCTACTCCCGGACGGGGGGTTTTGGGCAATCAGCCCCAGCATTTT
CSATPGRGVLGNQPQHF
>TRBD2|NA|TRBJ2-1|TRBV7-2
TGTGCCAGCAGCTTCGGGGACTACCCTTACAATGAGCAGTTCTTC
CASSFGDYPYNEQFF
>NA|few|TRBJ1-6|TRBV27
TGTGCCAGCAGCTTCAACTGGGGATTTGGGTCACCCCTCCACTTT
CASSFNWGFGSPLHF
>TRBD1|many|TRBJ1-2|TRBV29-1
TGCAGCGTTGAAGACTCTCCTACAGGGGCCGCCTATGGCTACACCTTC
CSVEDSPTGAAYGYTF
>NA|NA|TRBJ2-2|TRBV27
TGTGCCAGCAGTTTAGGAGGCGCCGGGGAGCTGTTTTTT
CASSLGGAGELFF
>NA|NA|TRBJ2-5|TRBV12-3/TRBV12-4
TGTGCCAGCAGTTTCCCGGAGGGGACCCAGTACTTC
CASSFPEGTQYF
>TRBD1|NA|TRBJ2-5|TRBV28
TGTGCCAGCAGTTGGGACAGGGAGGAGACCCAGTACTTC
CASSWDREETQYF
>NA|many|TRBJ2-3|TRBV7-2
TGTGCCAGCAGCTTAGCGGGTAGTGGTGCTTTGTATTTT
CASSLAGSGALYF
>NA|medium-sized|TRBJ1-6|TRBV15
TGTGCCACCAGCAGAGTGGCAGGGGATTCACCCCTCCACTTT
CATSRVAGDSPLHF
>TRBD1|NA|TRBJ1-3|TRBV12-3/TRBV12-4
TGTGCCAGCGGGACAGGGGCTGGAAACACCATATATTTT
CASGTGAGNTIYF
>NA|few|TRBJ1-3|TRBV6-5
TGTGCCAGCAGTTCCCCTTTACTCTCTGGAAACACCATATATTTT
CASSSPLLSGNTIYF
>NA|few|TRBJ1-4|TRBV30
TGTGCCTGGAGTGTACTTACGGGGAATGAAAAACTGTTTTTT
CAWSVLTGNEKLFF
>NA|NA|TRBJ1-6|TRBV28
TGTGCCAGCAGAACTACAGGGAACTCACCCCTCCACTTT
CASRTTGNSPLHF
>NA|few|TRBJ1-2|TRBV28
TGTGCCAGCAGTTTGCGGCAGGGAGTTCTCTATGGCTACACCTTC
CASSLRQGVLYGYTF
>TRBD1|NA|TRBJ1-2|TRBV18
TGTGCCAGCTCACCCTCGACAGGGGGAAGATTTTATGGCTACACCTTC
CASSPSTGGRFYGYTF
>NA|few|TRBJ1-5|TRBV6-2/TRBV6-3
TGTGCCAGCAAACCCGACCATCAGCCCCAGCATTTT
CASKPDHQPQHF
>NA|many|TRBJ1-5|TRBV7-2
TGTGCCAGCAGCCTGAGGGGGGGCGCATCCCCAGGGCAGCCCCAGCATTTT
CASSLRGGASPGQPQHF
>NA|NA|TRBJ2-5|TRBV5-4
TGTGCCAGCAGGCCCGGGAAACAAGAGACCCAGTACTTC
CASRPGKQETQYF
>NA|NA|TRBJ2-2|TRBV5-6
TGTGCCAGCAGTTATTACCGCCCGGGGGGCGCGAACACCGGGGAGCTGTTTTTT
CASSYYRPGGANTGELFF
>NA|few|TRBJ1-6|TRBV5-5
TGTGCCAGCAGCTTGGATACAGGGTTCTACTCACCCCTCCACTTT
CASSLDTGFYSPLHF
>TRBD1|NA|TRBJ1-1|TRBV6-5
TGTGCCAGCATCTCGAGGCAGGGGGGCACTGAAGCTTTCTTT
CASISRQGGTEAFF